A single sample gave rise to the 30 T cell receptor beta chains below, sequenced in a study of shared clonotypes between healthy human individuals. Profiled with immunoSEQ multiplex PCR; TCRdb holds only in-frame clones, not every one. The sample holds fewer than 1.8 million clones, approximately 98.5% seen once. The sample was naive CD4+ T cells sorted from blood. Subset indicated: CD45RA+ positively selected. The origin of the receptors is a man between 25 and 39 years old in good health.

The chain carries TRBV14 and TRBJ2-5, with D tentatively TRBD2 (6 bases). With 2 bases removed from V and 4 bases from J, the gap between germline ends came to 11 bases. The CDR3 spans 14 residues. Germline CDR1 is SGHDN and CDR2 is FVKESK. DNA for the CDR3: TGTGCCAGCAGCCAACGTGCGGGGCCAGAGACCCAGTACTTC. It codes for CASSQRAGPETQYF.

CDR3: CASRGTGAKEQFF. Here the CDR3 DNA reads TGCGCCAGCAGGGGGACAGGGGCAAAGGAGCAGTTCTTC. This rearrangement joins TRBV10-1 to TRBJ2-1; TRBD1 agrees at 10 bases. This CDR3 is 13 amino acids long. Germline assignment: CDR1 WNHNN and CDR2 SYGVQD (reference sequence). J was trimmed by 10 bases and V by 6 bases; bases with no gene match: 6.

The chain is built from TRBV19 and TRBJ2-7, with D maybe TRBD1 (5 bases). The CDR3 loop spans 13 amino acids. Germline V CDR1 and CDR2: LNHDA, SQIVND (reference sequence). The V and J ends lost 1 base and 6 bases respectively, with 10 bases between them. The CDR3 here is CASSIGQGGEQYF. The CDR3 bases are TGTGCCAGTAGTATAGGGCAGGGTGGCGAGCAGTACTTC. Variable domain in full (rest from reference TRBV19 and TRBJ2-7): DGGITQSPKYLFRKEGQNVTLSCEQNLNHDAMYWYRQDPGQGLRLIYYSQIVNDFQKGDIAEGYSVSREKKESFPLTVTSAQKNPTAFYLCASSIGQGGEQYFGPGTRLTVT.

In its sample, this clone was seen once. The rearrangement joins TRBV27 to TRBJ2-5; 11 bases match TRBD1. The length of the CDR3 is 16 residues. Germline lookup yields CDR1 MNHEY and CDR2 SMNVEV (reference sequence). The V segment lost 4 bases and the J segment 4 bases; nucleotides outside the gene matches: 8. The CDR3 is CASSSHGQGAGETQYF. For the CDR3, the DNA is TGTGCCAGCAGTTCCCACGGACAGGGGGCGGGAGAGACCCAGTACTTC.

The chain joins TRBV19 to TRBJ2-3, with 10 bases that match TRBD2. This CDR3 has 16 residues. Losses at the gene ends were 2 bases for V and 5 bases for J; bases not matched to a gene: 7. The V gene's germline CDR1 is LNHDA and CDR2 SQIVND (reference sequence). The CDR3 bases are TGTGCCAGTAGTATAACTAGCGGGGCCGCAGTAGATACGCAGTATTTT. Translating gives CASSITSGAAVDTQYF.

The chain is built from TRBV30 and TRBJ2-7; D remains unclear. The CDR3 covers 13 residues. V lost 3 bases, J lost 2 bases, and 11 bases lay in between. Germline V gene data show CDR1 as GTSNPN and CDR2 as SVGIG (reference sequence). This CDR3 is CAWRSPPTYEQYF. Written as DNA, the CDR3 is TGTGCCTGGAGGAGTCCTCCTACCTACGAGCAGTACTTC.

The J gene is TRBJ2-7, the V gene TRBV7-2, with 11 bases matching TRBD2. Germline CDR1 is SGHTA and CDR2 is FQGNSA. The CDR3 runs to 17 residues. Unmatched junction bases numbered 8, after V lost 2 bases and J lost 2 bases. The CDR3, as DNA: TGTGCCAGCAGCTTACAGGGACTAGCGGAACTACCCTACGAGCAGTACTTC. It translates to CASSLQGLAELPYEQYF.

This rearrangement joins TRBV27 to TRBJ2-1; D possibly corresponds to TRBD2 (5 bases). This CDR3 has 18 amino acids. The V end lost 5 bases, the J end lost 7 bases, and 27 bases lay between the germline ends. Germline V gene sequence: CDR1 MNHEY, CDR2 SMNVEV (reference sequence). CDR3 coding DNA: TGTGCCAGCAGTGCTCACACCCTAATGAGGGATGGTGGGAATGAGCAGTTCTTC. Protein: CASSAHTLMRDGGNEQFF.

The V and J genes are TRBV28 and TRBJ1-3; D not certain. The CDR3 runs to 13 residues. Germline assignment: CDR1 MDHEN and CDR2 SYDVKM. The germline V and J ends were trimmed by 3 bases and 0 bases, with 3 bases remaining between them. Here the CDR3 reads CASSFSSGNTIYF. The CDR3 nucleotides are TGTGCCAGCAGTTTCTCCTCTGGAAACACCATATATTTT.

This chain joins TRBV14 and TRBJ2-1; TRBD2 matches 8 bases. Germline lookup yields CDR1 SGHDN and CDR2 FVKESK. The V gene end was trimmed by 4 bases and the J gene end by 5 bases; junction bases not matched to a gene: 10. The CDR3 is 16 amino acids. The CDR3 sequence is CASSPGSGSSNNEQFF. CDR3 DNA sequence: TGTGCCAGCAGCCCCGGAAGCGGGAGTTCTAACAATGAGCAGTTCTTC. Filled out from reference TRBV14 and TRBJ2-1, the complete variable domain reads EAGVTQFPSHSVIEKGQTVTLRCDPISGHDNLYWYRRVMGKEIKFLLHFVKESKQDESGMPNNRFLAERTGGTYSTLKVQPAELEDSGVYFCASSPGSGSSNNEQFFGPGTRLTVL.

The gene calls are TRBV28 and TRBJ1-4; D is perhaps TRBD1 (6 bases). Germline CDR1 is MDHEN and CDR2 is SYDVKM. The CDR3 contains 14 residues. The V and J ends lost 4 bases and 8 bases respectively, with 14 bases between them. CDR3 DNA sequence: TGTGCCAGCAGTTCTACGGGAAGGGGGGAAAAACTGTTTTTT. Its protein is CASSSTGRGEKLFF.

This chain uses TRBV7-3 with TRBJ2-2, with TRBD1 matching 7 bases. V was pared by 5 bases and J by 6 bases, with 6 bases of the junction left unmatched. The CDR3 consists of 14 residues. In germline, CDR1 is SGHTA, CDR2 FQGTGA. Written as DNA, the CDR3 is TGTGCCAGCAGCGTTAGACAGGGTTCCGGGGAGCTGTTTTTT. Its translation is CASSVRQGSGELFF.

CDR3 bases: TGTGCCAGCACCCGGGACAACGGTAGCAATCAGCCCCAGCATTTT. Protein sequence: CASTRDNGSNQPQHF. This chain uses TRBV2 with TRBJ1-5, with a possible D match to TRBD1 (6 bases). The CDR3 sequence is 15 residues long. The ends were cut back, 7 bases at V and 0 bases at J, with 13 bases in the middle. Germline-derived CDR1 and CDR2 are SNHLY and FYNNEI.

This clone appeared once. The chain links TRBV5-1 to TRBJ2-1, with D possibly TRBD1 on 5 matching bases. From germline, CDR1 is SGHRS and CDR2 YFSETQ. V lost 1 base and J lost 8, with 10 bases in between. This CDR3 has 13 residues. CDR3 DNA: TGCGCCAGCAGCTTGACAGGAGACTATGAGCAGTTCTTC. Translated: CASSLTGDYEQFF.

CDR3 loop: CASSAFTSRVATNEKLFF. The DNA for the CDR3 is TGTGCCAGCAGCGCGTTTACGAGCAGGGTTGCAACTAATGAAAAACTGTTTTTT. The J gene is TRBJ1-4, the V gene TRBV7-2, with a weak D call TRBD1 (5 bases). CDR3 size: 18 residues. Per germline, CDR1 SGHTA and CDR2 FQGNSA. V lost 5 bases and J lost 0, with 19 bases in between.

The rearrangement joins TRBV11-2 to TRBJ2-1, with 9 bases matching TRBD2. V lost 6 bases and J lost 0; bases outside the gene matches: 6. CDR1 is SGHAT, CDR2 FQNNGV, per germline. The length of the CDR3 is 16 residues. This CDR3 is CASRFSGRSSYNEQFF. The CDR3 DNA follows: TGTGCCAGCAGATTTAGCGGGAGAAGCTCCTACAATGAGCAGTTCTTC.

The chain joins TRBV10-3 to TRBJ2-1; 8 nucleotides match TRBD2. CDR1 and CDR2 from the germline V gene are ENHRY and SYGVKD. V shed 1 base, J shed 8 bases, and the junction held 4 bases outside the gene matches. The CDR3 is made up of 14 amino acids. The CDR3 spells CAISELAGRDEQFF. CDR3 sequence (DNA): TGTGCCATCAGTGAGTTAGCGGGGCGCGATGAGCAGTTCTTC.

The CDR3 DNA is TGTGCCAGCAGTGAAGCGGGAGACACAGATACGCAGTATTTT. Protein: CASSEAGDTDTQYF. The rearrangement joins TRBV6-4 to TRBJ2-3; 8 bases line up with TRBD2. V dropped 3 bases and J dropped 2; count of bases not matched to a gene: 1. The CDR3 totals 14 residues. Germline CDR1 reads MRHNA; CDR2 reads SNTAGT.

The chain combines TRBV30 with TRBJ2-7; D gene ambiguous. Germline assignment: CDR1 GTSNPN and CDR2 SVGIG (reference sequence). The CDR3 extends over 12 amino acids. V shed 2 bases and J shed 3 bases, with 8 bases lying between them. CDR3 in DNA: TGTGCCTGGAGTCCGACGGGCTACGAGCAGTACTTC. Translating gives CAWSPTGYEQYF.

This chain uses TRBV28 with TRBJ2-7; perhaps TRBD1 as D (5 bases). The CDR3 is made up of 11 amino acids. Trimming shortened V by 8 bases and J by 6 bases, and 11 bases separated the two germline ends. The germline gives CDR1 MDHEN, CDR2 SYDVKM. The chain's CDR3 is CASEDTGEQYF. In DNA, the CDR3 is TGTGCCAGCGAAGATACAGGCGAGCAGTACTTC.

The rearrangement joins TRBV6-6 to TRBJ1-5; D is undetermined. In germline, CDR1 is MNHNY, CDR2 SVGAGI (reference sequence). Between the trimmed V and J ends, which lost 2 bases and 0 bases, there was a span of 11 bases. The CDR3 consists of 16 residues. CDR3 amino acids: CASSYGGLYSNQPQHF. The CDR3 region has the DNA TGTGCCAGCAGTTACGGAGGGTTATATAGCAATCAGCCCCAGCATTTT.

The gene calls are TRBV10-1 and TRBJ2-3; D ambiguous. Germline CDR1 and CDR2: WNHNN and SYGVQD (reference sequence). V was shortened by 4 bases and J by 2 bases, with 10 bases between the two germline ends. The CDR3 spans 14 residues. The CDR3 here is CASSVTQTTDTQYF. The DNA for the CDR3 is TGCGCCAGCAGTGTAACTCAGACCACAGATACGCAGTATTTT.

The chain joins TRBV6-5 to TRBJ2-7, with TRBD1 matching over 7 bases. CDR1 and CDR2 (germline): MNHEY, SVGAGI. The V segment lost 6 bases and the J segment 6 bases; nucleotides outside the gene matches: 11. The CDR3 spans 14 residues. The CDR3 nucleotides are TGTGCCAGCAGAAACAGGGGCGTGCTGGGCGAGCAGTACTTC. Amino acids: CASRNRGVLGEQYF.

Comments on this clone: Other nucleotide sequences in the sample specify the same CDR3. CDR3 coding DNA: TGCGCCAGCAGCTTGGCCGCCGGACCTTACAATGAGCAGTTCTTC. This sequence encodes CASSLAAGPYNEQFF. The V call is TRBV5-1, the J call TRBJ2-1; D remains unclear. The germline V gene encodes CDR1 SGHRS and CDR2 YFSETQ. Trimming cost V 0 bases and J 4 bases, with 11 bases left between them. This CDR3 is 15 amino acids long.

This chain links TRBV9 with TRBJ2-3, with a tentative D call TRBD2 (7 bases). There are 19 residues in the CDR3. Trimming left V 7 bases short and J 0 bases short, with 27 bases between. From germline, CDR1 is SGDLS and CDR2 YYNGEE. The CDR3: CASSLPGGHNLPSTDTQYF. The CDR3 nucleotides read TGTGCCAGCTCACTACCGGGGGGACATAACTTACCCAGCACAGATACGCAGTATTTT. The variable domain in full, completed from reference TRBV9 and TRBJ2-3, reads DSGVTQTPKHLITATGQRVTLRCSPRSGDLSVYWYQQSLDQGLQFLIQYYNGEERAKGNILERFSAQQFPDLHSELNLSSLELGDSALYFCASSLPGGHNLPSTDTQYFGPGTRLTVL.

The V call is TRBV18, the J call TRBJ2-5; TRBD2 matches 7 bases. Per germline, CDR1 KGHSH and CDR2 LQKENI. CDR3 size: 14 residues. With 3 bases clipped from V and 0 bases from J, the junction kept 1 base outside the gene matches. The DNA for the CDR3 is TGTGCCAGCTCACCTCTAGCGGACCAAGAGACCCAGTACTTC. Translating it yields CASSPLADQETQYF.

The rearrangement joins TRBV5-1 to TRBJ1-1, with D unclear. The CDR3 has 15 residues. V lost 4 bases to trimming and J lost 4 bases, with 17 bases between them. Germline-derived CDR1 and CDR2 are SGHRS and YFSETQ. CDR3 DNA sequence: TGCGCCAGCAGCCGAGCTTTTGGGGATGGCACTGAAGCTTTCTTT. This sequence encodes CASSRAFGDGTEAFF.

This rearrangement joins TRBV11-2 to TRBJ2-5; perhaps TRBD1 as D (6 bases). This CDR3 has 14 amino acids. V lost 1 base to trimming and J lost 7 bases, with 13 bases between them. Germline CDR1 and CDR2: SGHAT and FQNNGV. In nucleotides, the CDR3 is TGTGCCAGCAGCTTAGTCAGGGACAAAGGGACCCAGTACTTC. Translated, it gives CASSLVRDKGTQYF.

The rearrangement joins TRBV5-5 to TRBJ2-5, with 9 bases that match TRBD2. Germline V CDR1 and CDR2: SGHKS, YYEKEE (reference sequence). The V and J ends lost 4 bases and 1 base, in that order; junction bases with no gene match: 11. The length of the CDR3 is 17 residues. CDR3 protein: CASSPVSAGGFQETQYF. The CDR3 coding sequence is TGTGCCAGCAGCCCAGTGTCAGCGGGAGGATTCCAAGAGACCCAGTACTTC. The full variable domain, completed using reference TRBV5-5 and TRBJ2-5, is DAGVTQSPTHLIKTRGQQVTLRCSPISGHKSVSWYQQVLGQGPQFIFQYYEKEERGRGNFPDRFSARQFPNYSSELNVNALLLGDSALYLCASSPVSAGGFQETQYFGPGTRLLVL.

This rearrangement joins TRBV6-5 to TRBJ2-1, with a possible D match to TRBD1 (5 bases). Germline loops: CDR1 MNHEY, CDR2 SVGAGI. The V end lost 2 bases, the J end lost 3 bases, and 11 bases lay between the germline ends. The CDR3 is 15 amino acids. CDR3 in DNA: TGTGCCAGCAGTTACGGTGGGGCCCTCTACAATGAGCAGTTCTTC. This encodes CASSYGGALYNEQFF.